The 28 T cell receptor beta chains in this list originate from one sample, sequenced in a study of T-cell memory formation after mild COVID-19. TCRdb fed the 5' RACE reads into MiXCR, producing one record per CDR3 protein. This table has 540,000 or so distinct CDR3 sequences, roughly 21% appearing once. The sample was PBMCs or a T cell subset sorted from them (not recorded which). The receptors come from an adult woman who had mild COVID-19 (a few samples of this study predate the infection). Cell type and time point are not known.

The V gene is TRBV5-6, the J gene TRBJ2-1; 12 bases agree with TRBD2. Germline V gene lookup returns CDR1 SGHDT and CDR2 YYEEEE. Losses at the gene ends were 4 bases for V and 3 bases for J; bases not matched to a gene: 5. CDR3 length: 16 residues. The CDR3 loop is CASSPGLAGHYNEQFF. The CDR3 coding sequence is TGTGCCAGCAGCCCCGGACTAGCGGGGCACTACAATGAGCAGTTCTTC.

This clonotype was observed at least ten times. The V and J genes are TRBV7-9 and TRBJ2-7, with 10 bases fitting TRBD2. Looked up from germline, CDR1 is SEHNR and CDR2 is FQNEAQ (reference sequence). V lost 4 bases to trimming and J lost 4 bases; unmatched junction nucleotides: 4. The CDR3 spans 14 residues. Here the CDR3 DNA reads TGTGCCAGCAGCTCCACTAGCGGGATTTACGAGCAGTACTTC. It translates to CASSSTSGIYEQYF. Together with reference TRBV7-9 and TRBJ2-7, the CDR3 gives the full variable domain: DTGVSQNPRHKITKRGQNVTFRCDPISEHNRLYWYRQTLGQGPEFLTYFQNEAQLEKSRLLSDRFSAERPKGSFSTLEIQRTEQGDSAMYLCASSSTSGIYEQYFGPGTRLTVT.

This clonotype appeared a few times. V gene TRBV12-3 or TRBV12-4 combines with J gene TRBJ2-5; D remains unclear. V lost 6 bases, J lost 7 bases, and 27 bases lay in between. The CDR3 sequence is 17 residues long. The CDR3 region is CASSPVFWAPRLVTQYF. The CDR3 nucleotides read TGTGCCAGCAGCCCTGTGTTCTGGGCGCCCAGATTAGTGACCCAGTACTTC.

This clonotype was found a few times. CDR3 sequence: CASSLFVAGADSPLHF. In DNA, the CDR3 is TGTGCCAGCAGCTTATTCGTAGCAGGCGCGGATTCACCCCTCCACTTT. The chain is built from TRBV7-6 and TRBJ1-6; D gene unclear. The germline V and J ends were trimmed by 2 bases and 8 bases, with 16 bases remaining between them. The germline V gene has CDR1 SGHVS and CDR2 FNYEAQ. The CDR3 has 16 amino acids.

CDR3 protein: CATSTAGVEHEQYF. The DNA of the CDR3 is TGTGCCACCAGTACAGCGGGAGTCGAGCACGAGCAGTACTTC. The chain uses TRBV24-1 and TRBJ2-7, with 8 positions matching TRBD2. CDR1 KGHDR and CDR2 SFDVKD come from the germline V gene. The CDR3 consists of 14 residues. The junction had 8 bases not matched to a gene; V was cut back by 6 bases and J by 5 bases.

This clonotype was picked up a small number of times. The chain is built from TRBV18 and TRBJ2-7; perhaps TRBD2 as D (5 bases). CDR3 size: 13 residues. Looked up from germline, CDR1 is KGHSH and CDR2 is LQKENI. The V end was cut by 3 bases, the J end by 4 bases, with 10 bases between. Here the CDR3 reads CASSPDGGYEQYF. DNA for the CDR3: TGTGCCAGCTCACCGGATGGCGGGTACGAGCAGTACTTC.

This clonotype was detected ten times or more. V gene TRBV5-1 combines with J gene TRBJ2-5, with TRBD2 matching over 7 bases. Looked up from germline, CDR1 is SGHRS and CDR2 is YFSETQ. The V and J ends lost 4 bases and 5 bases, in that order; junction bases with no gene match: 8. This CDR3 has 14 amino acids. The CDR3 bases are TGCGCCAGCAGCGAAACTAGCGTTCGGGAGACCCAGTACTTC. This encodes CASSETSVRETQYF. Combining the CDR3 with reference TRBV5-1 and TRBJ2-5 gives the whole variable domain KAGVTQTPRYLIKTRGQQVTLSCSPISGHRSVSWYQQTPGQGLQFLFEYFSETQRNKGNFPGRFSGRQFSNSRSEMNVSTLELGDSALYLCASSETSVRETQYFGPGTRLLVL.

The chain combines TRBV10-3 with TRBJ2-7; 8 bases match TRBD1. From germline, CDR1 is ENHRY and CDR2 SYGVKD. CDR3 length: 14 amino acids. The trim removed 5 bases at V and 3 bases at J, leaving 6 bases unmatched. The CDR3 coding sequence is TGTGCCATCAGTTACGGACAGGGCATCTACGAGCAGTACTTC. As protein: CAISYGQGIYEQYF.

The chain combines TRBV6-5 with TRBJ1-4, with TRBD1 identical over 9 bases. The V segment lost 4 bases and the J segment 8 bases; nucleotides outside the gene matches: 8. This CDR3 is 15 amino acids long. Germline V gene lookup returns CDR1 MNHEY and CDR2 SVGAGI. The CDR3 reads CASSSEGQGVEKLFF. CDR3 nucleotide sequence: TGTGCCAGCAGTTCCGAGGGACAGGGAGTCGAAAAACTGTTTTTT.

The rearrangement links TRBV3-1 to TRBJ2-1; tentative D call: TRBD2 (7 bases). The CDR3 covers 13 residues. V gave up 0 bases and J gave up 15 bases, with 15 bases separating them. CDR1 LGHDT and CDR2 YNNKEL come from the germline V gene (reference sequence). The DNA of the CDR3 is TGTGCCAGCAGCCAAGATCTCGGGGGGCGACGGTTCTTC. This codes for CASSQDLGGRRFF.

This rearrangement joins TRBV20-1 to TRBJ2-7; no definite D call. Per germline, CDR1 DFQATT and CDR2 SNEGSKA (reference sequence). The CDR3 length is 14 residues. V was pared by 3 bases and J by 2 bases, with 14 bases between. The CDR3, as DNA: TGCAGTGCTAGCGAGGTGGGCAGTACCTACGAGCAGTACTTC. Translated, it gives CSASEVGSTYEQYF.

This clonotype was observed a few times. The chain recombines TRBV27 with TRBJ1-1, with D hard to call. The CDR3 spans 14 residues. Germline V lookup: CDR1 MNHEY, CDR2 SMNVEV (reference sequence). V dropped 5 bases and J dropped 0 bases, with 10 bases sitting between them. This CDR3 reads CASSTLVMNTEAFF. CDR3 sequence (DNA): TGTGCCAGCAGTACCCTTGTAATGAACACTGAAGCTTTCTTT.

A few counts support this clonotype. V gene TRBV30 combines with J gene TRBJ2-4; maybe TRBD1 (6 bases). Trimming shortened V by 2 bases and J by 1 base, and 12 bases separated the two germline ends. There are 15 residues in the CDR3. Per germline, CDR1 GTSNPN and CDR2 SVGIG (reference sequence). The CDR3 bases are TGTGCCTGGAGTCCCAACAGGGTGGCCAAAAACATTCAGTACTTC. Amino acid sequence: CAWSPNRVAKNIQYF.

The V call is TRBV19, the J call TRBJ2-7, with a tentative D call TRBD1 (6 bases). The CDR3 is made up of 13 amino acids. From germline, CDR1 is LNHDA and CDR2 SQIVND (reference sequence). Trimming took off 6 bases at V and 4 bases at J, with 13 bases between the two ends. CDR3 DNA: TGTGCCAGTAGCGCCGGGACAACTTACGAGCAGTACTTC. Its translation is CASSAGTTYEQYF.

The V gene is TRBV6-5, the J gene TRBJ1-1; TRBD1 aligns across 9 bases. J was trimmed by 1 base and V by 0 bases; bases with no gene match: 0. Germline V CDR1 and CDR2: MNHEY, SVGAGI. This CDR3 has 15 amino acids. CDR3 region: CASSYSDRGNTEAFF. The CDR3 nucleotides read TGTGCCAGCAGTTACTCGGACAGGGGGAACACTGAAGCTTTCTTT.

The CDR3 DNA follows: TGTGCCAGCAGCCCTACTAGCGCTGCTAGCACAGATACGCAGTATTTT. This encodes CASSPTSAASTDTQYF. The chain recombines TRBV7-2 with TRBJ2-3; 7 bases align to TRBD2. V lost 5 bases and J lost 0; bases outside the gene matches: 8. The germline CDR1 and CDR2 sequences are SGHTA and FQGNSA. The CDR3 loop spans 16 amino acids. Combining the CDR3 with reference TRBV7-2 and TRBJ2-3 gives the whole variable domain GAGVSQSPSNKVTEKGKDVELRCDPISGHTALYWYRQSLGQGLEFLIYFQGNSAPDKSGLPSDRFSAERTGGSVSTLTIQRTQQEDSAVYLCASSPTSAASTDTQYFGPGTRLTVL.

The rearrangement links TRBV7-9 to TRBJ1-4; D ambiguous. Per the germline V gene, CDR1 is SEHNR and CDR2 is FQNEAQ (reference sequence). V lost 8 bases, J lost 4 bases, and 14 bases lay in between. CDR3 size: 14 residues. The DNA for the CDR3 is TGTGCCAGCGCGGAGGACCAAATTAATGAAAAACTGTTTTTT. It is translated as CASAEDQINEKLFF.

Many counts were recorded for this clonotype. The CDR3 is CASSGGESRAGGYTF. CDR3 bases: TGTGCCAGCAGCGGGGGGGAGTCCCGAGCAGGTGGCTACACCTTC. The chain carries TRBV4-2 and TRBJ1-2; D may be TRBD1 (5 bases). Germline V lookup: CDR1 LGHNA, CDR2 YNFKEQ. CDR3 length equals 15 residues. Trimming stripped 5 bases from V and 7 bases from J, with 20 bases between.

The rearrangement uses TRBV12-3 or TRBV12-4 and TRBJ1-2; 7 bases match TRBD1. CDR3 length: 14 amino acids. The V segment lost 8 bases and the J segment 4 bases; nucleotides outside the gene matches: 10. DNA for the CDR3: TGTGCCAGCCGAACAGGGGACAGCGTCTATGGCTACACCTTC. This gives the protein CASRTGDSVYGYTF.

In this sample, this clonotype turned up a few times. The chain uses TRBV20-1 and TRBJ1-2; D perhaps matches TRBD1 (6 bases). The length of the CDR3 is 15 residues. Looked up from germline, CDR1 is DFQATT and CDR2 is SNEGSKA (reference sequence). The V and J ends lost 5 bases and 2 bases respectively, with 18 bases between them. As DNA, the CDR3 is TGCAGTGCTCGACCCAGGACAGACAAAAACTATGGCTACACCTTC. This codes for CSARPRTDKNYGYTF.

This clonotype was picked up a small number of times. The rearrangement joins TRBV6-2 or TRBV6-3 to TRBJ2-3, with D unresolved. The CDR3 is 14 amino acids. V shed 1 base and J shed 4 bases, with 9 bases lying between them. Germline lookup yields CDR1 MNHEY and CDR2 SVGEGT. Here the CDR3 reads CASSYFLGADTQYF. In DNA, the CDR3 is TGTGCCAGCAGTTACTTTCTGGGCGCAGATACGCAGTATTTT.

This rearrangement joins TRBV12-3 or TRBV12-4 to TRBJ2-5; 9 bases are shared with TRBD2. The CDR3 consists of 16 residues. Germline trimming cut 2 bases from V and 7 bases from J; bases unmatched to any gene: 11. The CDR3 loop reads CASSLFSSASGVTQYF. For the CDR3, the DNA is TGTGCCAGCAGTTTATTCTCGTCGGCTAGCGGGGTGACCCAGTACTTC.

This clonotype was seen at least ten times. The chain links TRBV29-1 to TRBJ2-4; 9 bases map to TRBD2. CDR3 size: 15 residues. Unmatched junction bases numbered 9, after V lost 3 bases and J lost 6 bases. From germline, CDR1 is SQVTM and CDR2 ANQGSEA. The CDR3 region is CSVELLAGVLNIQYF. In DNA form, the CDR3 reads TGCAGCGTTGAGTTGTTAGCGGGAGTTTTAAACATTCAGTACTTC.

A few counts support this clonotype. The chain links TRBV19 to TRBJ2-1, with TRBD2 matching 7 bases. With V trimmed by 3 bases and J by 3 bases, 8 bases remained unmatched. In germline, CDR1 is LNHDA, CDR2 SQIVND (reference sequence). This CDR3 contains 16 residues. CDR3 DNA sequence: TGTGCCAGTAGTATGGGGAGCGGGGTGAGCTACAATGAGCAGTTCTTC. It is translated as CASSMGSGVSYNEQFF.

The sample holds a few counts of this clonotype. The CDR3 DNA sequence: TGCAGTGCTCAAGGGACTAGCGGGAGAACAGATACGCAGTATTTT. Its protein product is CSAQGTSGRTDTQYF. The V and J genes are TRBV20-1 and TRBJ2-3, with 14 bases identical to TRBD2. V was clipped by 5 bases and J by 3 bases; unmatched bases: 4. Germline V gene lookup returns CDR1 DFQATT and CDR2 SNEGSKA (reference sequence). The CDR3 spans 15 residues.

This clonotype appeared a few times. J is TRBJ1-1 and V is TRBV7-2, with D perhaps TRBD1 (5 bases). Trimming cost V 0 bases and J 3 bases, with 8 bases left between them. The length of the CDR3 is 14 residues. The V gene's germline CDR1 is SGHTA and CDR2 FQGNSA. The CDR3 coding sequence is TGTGCCAGCAGCTTAGCGTTAGGGGACACTGAAGCTTTCTTT. This translates into CASSLALGDTEAFF.

CDR3 loop: CASSPPGTGPLSYEQYF. In nucleotides, the CDR3 is TGTGCCAGCTCACCTCCGGGGACAGGGCCCCTCTCCTACGAGCAGTACTTC. The chain employs TRBV18 and TRBJ2-7; 9 bases are a match to TRBD1. CDR3 length: 17 residues. The junction had 9 bases not matched to a gene; V was cut back by 3 bases and J by 0 bases. Germline assignment: CDR1 KGHSH and CDR2 LQKENI.

A few counts support this clonotype. J is TRBJ2-3 and V is TRBV6-5; weak D call: TRBD1 (5 bases). This CDR3 region has 12 residues. Trimming removed 6 bases at V and 10 bases at J, with 14 bases between. Looked up from germline, CDR1 is MNHEY and CDR2 is SVGAGI. The CDR3 is CASSSGPGSQYF. The CDR3 coding sequence is TGTGCCAGCAGCTCAGGGCCGGGTTCGCAGTATTTT.